A selection of T cell receptor beta chains follows, all from one sample in a study of Graves' ophthalmopathy and Graves' hyperthyroidism. TCRdb fed the multiplex PCR reads into MiXCR, producing one record per CDR3 protein. The table lists over a million distinct CDR3 sequences, around a third of them singletons. The sequencing sample was made of peripheral blood or thyroid tissue (not recorded which). The receptors were gathered from an adult man with Graves' hyperthyroidism. The CDR3 runs from the conserved cysteine through the conserved F or W. Each record gives: J gene, D gene, V gene, CDR3 length, clone size, CDR3 protein, CDR3 DNA. A D gene is named only where the DNA matches it firmly. Expanded clones are given a class, and other clones once, few, many or no size at all.

>TRBJ1-4|TRBD1|TRBV20-1|16|few
CSASTPGGGGNEKLFF
TGCAGTGCTAGCACCCCAGGGGGCGGCGGTAATGAAAAACTGTTTTTT
>TRBJ1-2|TRBD1|TRBV12-3/TRBV12-4|13|NA
CASSGDSLGGYTF
TGTGCCAGCAGTGGGGACAGCCTGGGTGGCTACACCTTC
>TRBJ1-6|NA|TRBV20-1|13|few
CSAAQDYNSPLHF
TGCAGTGCTGCCCAGGATTATAATTCACCCCTCCACTTT
>TRBJ1-4|NA|TRBV9|16|few
CASSASGGFTNEKLFF
TGTGCCAGCAGCGCAAGTGGGGGGTTTACTAATGAAAAACTGTTTTTT
>TRBJ1-4|NA|TRBV20-1|12|many
CSARGGPEKLFF
TGCAGTGCTAGGGGGGGTCCAGAAAAACTGTTTTTT
>TRBJ2-3|TRBD2|TRBV7-8|15|NA
CASRSGTSGTDTQYF
TGTGCCAGCAGGTCTGGGACTAGCGGGACAGATACGCAGTATTTT
>TRBJ2-5|NA|TRBV4-3|14|many
CASSQEGGRETQYF
TGCGCCAGCAGCCAAGAGGGGGGCCGGGAGACCCAGTACTTC
>TRBJ2-7|NA|TRBV9|16|few
CASSVGSRAIPYEQYF
TGTGCCAGCAGCGTAGGTAGCCGGGCCATCCCCTACGAGCAGTACTTC
>TRBJ2-5|TRBD1|TRBV24-1|13|many
CATGDRASGTQYF
TGTGCCACCGGCGACAGGGCCTCGGGGACCCAGTACTTC
>TRBJ1-1|NA|TRBV5-5|14|few
CASSRGVLNTEAFF
TGTGCCAGCAGCCGAGGGGTCCTGAACACTGAAGCTTTCTTT
>TRBJ1-5|NA|TRBV19|15|many
CASSETQGLNQPQHF
TGTGCCAGTAGTGAGACACAGGGTTTGAATCAGCCCCAGCATTTT
>TRBJ1-1|TRBD1|TRBV3-1|17|NA
CASSQEGRDRGRTEAFF
TGTGCCAGCAGCCAAGAGGGCCGGGACAGGGGGCGAACTGAAGCTTTCTTT
>TRBJ1-1|NA|TRBV7-3|16|NA
CASSLPFRPLNTEAFF
TGTGCCAGCAGCTTACCGTTCAGGCCCTTGAACACTGAAGCTTTCTTT
>TRBJ2-7|NA|TRBV12-3/TRBV12-4|14|few
CASSLVDSPYEQYF
TGTGCCAGCAGTTTGGTGGACTCGCCCTACGAGCAGTACTTC